The rows below give T cell receptor beta chains drawn from one sample of a study of early T cells in non-severe SARS-CoV-2 infection. TCRdb itself ran the 5' RACE reads through MiXCR, one entry per CDR3 protein. The sample holds tens of thousands of distinct CDR3 sequences; roughly 15% are singletons and the top ten take about 12%. The sequenced sample consisted of whole blood. These receptors were taken from an adult who was a healthcare worker with PCR-confirmed SARS-CoV-2 infection or an uninfected control (not recorded which). The conserved cysteine and the conserved F or W are not part of the CDR3 here.

v_call cdr3_aa
TRBV5-1 ASRVDRTQY
TRBV20-1 SARAGQGVYHEQY
TRBV11-1 ASSLVSYNEQF
TRBV29-1 SWSKSSYNEQF
TRBV19 ASSFAASDF
TRBV20-1 SARDFDRGREKLF
TRBV29-1 SVERQTYNEQF
TRBV6-5 ASSYSYRGNTEAF
TRBV20-1 SAMSSLGLGYT
TRBV28 ASKLTSGGYEQY
TRBV24-1 ATSDRQGGELF
TRBV9 ASSGPGPSNEKLF
TRBV16 ASSQSRETQY
TRBV6-1 ASEGWGPHEQY
TRBV5-1 ASSLRRGATEAF
TRBV11-3 ASSSPVSGRGNEQF
TRBV2 ASSELAGYNEQF
TRBV11-3 ASSQEETQY
TRBV11-2 ASSRLGEQY
TRBV7-6 ASSSPSGGNSYEQY
TRBV4-3 ASSQELKGEEF
TRBV27 ASSFGETYEQY
TRBV28 ASSPLQGYEQY
TRBV7-6 ASSLGPGKADTQY
TRBV12-3/TRBV12-4 ASSRRDSEDTQY
TRBV6-2/TRBV6-3 ASRELGGVSYEQY
TRBV7-9 ASSFAGLGGVTQY
TRBV20-1 SARRRTMYTQY
TRBV20-1 SADPTVVRGFIAGDTEAF
TRBV10-3 AIMGQGKNTEAF
TRBV12-3/TRBV12-4 ASSPDSWNQPQH
TRBV27 ASSTRPNSPLH
TRBV7-3 ASSSTGDEAF
TRBV29-1 SVDPGDGMNYGYT
TRBV6-5 ASSSPGRAF
TRBV14 ASSQGIGGPYNEQF
TRBV11-3 ASSFGRGRREDNEQF
TRBV3-1 ASSQIPQQGARSSPLH
TRBV7-9 ASSPLVAGYSYNEQF
TRBV7-9 ASSGTGPDTQY
TRBV5-1 ASRSEVGGEQY
TRBV28 ASSSTENTIY
TRBV29-1 SVVGGYGYT
TRBV6-2/TRBV6-3 ASDPGQGFAYGYT
TRBV5-6 ASSLGQINYGYT
TRBV18 ASSPVQGADTQY
TRBV5-1 ASSTIPGTSGESSYEQY
TRBV19 ASSTSSGQSYEQY
TRBV14 ASSHDSNQPQH
TRBV11-2 ASSISGGLQQTQY
TRBV30 AWSGQGTGANVLT